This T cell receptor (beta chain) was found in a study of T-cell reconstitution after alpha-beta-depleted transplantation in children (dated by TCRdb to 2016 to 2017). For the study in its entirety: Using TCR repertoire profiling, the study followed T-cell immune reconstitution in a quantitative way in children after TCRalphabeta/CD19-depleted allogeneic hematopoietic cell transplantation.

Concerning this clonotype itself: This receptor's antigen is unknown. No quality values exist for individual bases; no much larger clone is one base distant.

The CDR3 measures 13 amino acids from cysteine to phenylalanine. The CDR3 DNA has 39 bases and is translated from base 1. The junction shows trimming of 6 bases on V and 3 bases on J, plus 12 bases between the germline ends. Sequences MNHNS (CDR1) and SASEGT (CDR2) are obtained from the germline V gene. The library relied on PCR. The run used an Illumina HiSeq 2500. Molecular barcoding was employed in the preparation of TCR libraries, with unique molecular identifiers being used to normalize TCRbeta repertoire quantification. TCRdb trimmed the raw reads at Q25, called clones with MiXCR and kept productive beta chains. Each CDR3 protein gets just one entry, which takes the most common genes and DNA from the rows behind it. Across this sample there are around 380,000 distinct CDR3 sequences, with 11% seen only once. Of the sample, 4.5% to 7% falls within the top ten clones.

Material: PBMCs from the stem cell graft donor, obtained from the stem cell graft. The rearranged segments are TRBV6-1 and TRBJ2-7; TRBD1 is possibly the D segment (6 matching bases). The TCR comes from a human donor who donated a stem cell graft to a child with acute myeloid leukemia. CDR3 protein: CASRPGHLYEQYF. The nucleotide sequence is TGTGCCAGCAGGCCGGGACACCTCTACGAGCAGTACTTC.